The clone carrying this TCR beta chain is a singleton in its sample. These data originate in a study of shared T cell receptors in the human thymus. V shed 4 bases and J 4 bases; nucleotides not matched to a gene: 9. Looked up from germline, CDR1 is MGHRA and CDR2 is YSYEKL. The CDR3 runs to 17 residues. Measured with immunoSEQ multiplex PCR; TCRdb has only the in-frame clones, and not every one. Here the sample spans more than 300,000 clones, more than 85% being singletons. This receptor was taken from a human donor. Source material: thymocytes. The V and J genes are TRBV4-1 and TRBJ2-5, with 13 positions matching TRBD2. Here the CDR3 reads CASSPTGLAGVRETQYF. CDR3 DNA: TGCGCCAGCAGCCCGACTGGACTAGCGGGAGTCCGAGAGACCCAGTACTTC.